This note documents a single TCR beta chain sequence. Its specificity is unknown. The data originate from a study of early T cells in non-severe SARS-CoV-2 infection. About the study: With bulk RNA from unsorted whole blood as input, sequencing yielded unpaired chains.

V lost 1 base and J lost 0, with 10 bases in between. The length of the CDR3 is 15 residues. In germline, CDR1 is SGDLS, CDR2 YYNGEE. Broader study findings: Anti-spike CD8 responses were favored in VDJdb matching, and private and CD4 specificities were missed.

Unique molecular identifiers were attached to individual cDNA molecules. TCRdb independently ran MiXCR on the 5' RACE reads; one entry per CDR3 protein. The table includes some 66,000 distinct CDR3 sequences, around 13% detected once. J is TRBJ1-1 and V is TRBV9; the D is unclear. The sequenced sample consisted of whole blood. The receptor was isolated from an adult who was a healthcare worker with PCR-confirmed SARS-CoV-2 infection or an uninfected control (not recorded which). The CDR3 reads CASSVSGNMNTEAFF. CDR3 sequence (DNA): TGTGCCAGCAGCGTAAGCGGAAACATGAACACTGAAGCTTTCTTT.